The clone carrying this T cell receptor beta chain was recorded once. Its target is not known. This CDR3 is 13 amino acids long. Germline V CDR1 and CDR2: MNHNS, SASEGT. These data are taken from a study of OX40 agonist ivuxolimab in advanced cancers. Study results and caveats: Among the lowest peripheral clonal expansion occurred in 0.1-3.0 mg/kg partial responders.

Repertoires were generated with immunoSEQ multiplex PCR, while TCRdb's copy carries only in-frame clones and drops some. Found here are more than 40,000 clones, about 79% of them singletons; the top ten hold 1.5% to 2%. This clonotype originated in an adult with an advanced solid tumor such as melanoma, head and neck, liver or kidney cancer. The V and J genes are TRBV6-1 and TRBJ2-5, with TRBD1 identical over 10 bases. The DNA end favors TRBJ2-7, so the J call may be wrong. Specimen: CD4+ or CD8+ T cells sorted from blood, collected in a trial of the OX40 agonist ivuxolimab. This CDR3 is CASRGGTGDEQYF. The CDR3 DNA follows: TGTGCCAGCAGGGGAGGGACAGGGGACGAGCAGTACTTC.